This TCR beta chain was captured by sequencing in a study of control samples from healthy donors and cancer patients. Produced via immunoSEQ multiplex PCR; TCRdb's table is partial and in-frame only. Found here are tens of thousands of clones, 80% of them singletons; the top ten hold 10%. The CDR3 sequence is 14 residues long. V was clipped by 5 bases and J by 0 bases, with 8 bases between them. Germline V gene sequence: CDR1 SGHVS, CDR2 FQNEAQ. Sequencing input: blood. V is TRBV7-8 and J is TRBJ2-1; possible D gene TRBD2, 5 bases. The clonotype comes from a man between 65 and 85 years old in good health. Here the CDR3 reads CASSPLGSYNEQFF. The CDR3 DNA reads as TGTGCCAGCAGCCCACTAGGCTCCTACAATGAGCAGTTCTTC.